One sample yielded the 29 T cell receptor beta chains listed below, sequenced in a study of blood T cell repertoires in COVID-19. Some clones are missing from TCRdb's copy, which holds only in-frame ones; the method was immunoSEQ multiplex PCR. The sample has about 55,000 clones, around 85% seen once. Sequencing input: peripheral blood. Every receptor here comes from a human donor in a cohort sampled during active COVID-19.

The rearrangement joins TRBV5-4 to TRBJ2-7, with 7 bases matching TRBD2. Germline lookup yields CDR1 SGHNT and CDR2 YYREEE (reference sequence). Germline trimming cut 4 bases from V and 0 bases from J; bases unmatched to any gene: 13. CDR3 length: 17 residues. CDR3 in amino acids: CASSPGGTRGSSYEQYF. In DNA form, the CDR3 reads TGTGCCAGCAGCCCCGGGGGGACCCGGGGAAGCTCCTACGAGCAGTACTTC. Based on the CDR3 plus reference TRBV5-4 and TRBJ2-7, the full variable domain is ETGVTQSPTHLIKTRGQQVTLRCSSQSGHNTVSWYQQALGQGPQFIFQYYREEENGRGNFPPRFSGLQFPNYSSELNVNALELDDSALYLCASSPGGTRGSSYEQYFGPGTRLTVT.

The V and J genes are TRBV27 and TRBJ2-2; 12 bases match TRBD2. CDR3 size: 15 residues. Germline V lookup: CDR1 MNHEY, CDR2 SMNVEV (reference sequence). Trimming cost V 11 bases and J 5 bases; bases outside gene matches: 9. In DNA form, the CDR3 reads TGTGCCGGGGGCCCTAGCGGGGGGGCAACCGGGGAGCTGTTTTTT. Protein: CAGGPSGGATGELFF.

This clone was detected a few times. The chain couples TRBV6-5 to TRBJ1-2; 7 bases align to TRBD1. Germline-derived CDR1 and CDR2 are MNHEY and SVGAGI. This CDR3 is 15 amino acids long. The junction had 12 bases not matched to a gene; V was cut back by 6 bases and J by 5 bases. The CDR3 DNA reads as TGTGCCAGCAGCAAGACAACGGGACAGCTTTATGGCTACACCTTC. Protein product: CASSKTTGQLYGYTF.

The rearrangement links TRBV6-4 to TRBJ1-2, with D possibly being TRBD1 (5 bases). CDR3 length: 14 amino acids. CDR1 MRHNA and CDR2 SNTAGT come from the germline V gene. The germline V and J ends were trimmed by 3 bases and 8 bases, with 16 bases remaining between them. CDR3 residues: CASSDTGGNLGYTF. In nucleotides, the CDR3 is TGTGCCAGCAGTGATACGGGGGGGAATCTGGGCTACACCTTC.

For this clone: An end of the junction differs from the germline gene, which may be a read error. The chain recombines TRBV7-2 with TRBJ2-3, with D possibly being TRBD2 (6 bases). The length of the CDR3 is 14 residues. Germline CDR1 and CDR2: SGHTA and FQGNSA. CDR3 protein: CASSPPGWREDPLF. The DNA of the CDR3 is TGTGCCAGCAGCCCACCCGGGTGGAGGGAGGACCCACTCTTT.

The chain is built from TRBV6-1 and TRBJ1-6, with D perhaps TRBD1 (5 bases). The CDR3 spans 18 residues. Germline lookup yields CDR1 MNHNS and CDR2 SASEGT. V was clipped by 3 bases and J by 10 bases, with 25 bases between them. In DNA, the CDR3 is TGTGCCAGCAGTGACCGCGGGACTCTTGCTCCATATGTGTCACCCCTCCACTTT. This codes for CASSDRGTLAPYVSPLHF.

The V and J genes are TRBV2 and TRBJ2-7; D unresolved. V dropped 5 bases and J dropped 7 bases, with 12 bases sitting between them. Germline lookup yields CDR1 SNHLY and CDR2 FYNNEI. The CDR3 totals 12 residues. CDR3 in amino acids: CASSRVPSEQYF. In nucleotides, the CDR3 is TGTGCCAGCAGTCGGGTGCCCTCGGAGCAGTACTTC. Full variable domain (rest looked up from reference TRBV2 and TRBJ2-7): EPEVTQTPSHQVTQMGQEVILRCVPISNHLYFYWYRQILGQKVEFLVSFYNNEISEKSEIFDDQFSVERPDGSNFTLKIRSTKLEDSAMYFCASSRVPSEQYFGPGTRLTVT.

This chain connects TRBV28 to TRBJ2-1; weak D call: TRBD2 (6 bases). This CDR3 comprises 17 residues. V dropped 7 bases and J dropped 0 bases, with 19 bases sitting between them. Germline assignment: CDR1 MDHEN and CDR2 SYDVKM. CDR3 nucleotide sequence: TGTGCCAGCACCCACGGGGGTAGAACCAGCTCCTACAATGAGCAGTTCTTC. As protein: CASTHGGRTSSYNEQFF. The entire variable domain, with the rest obtained from reference TRBV28 and TRBJ2-1, is as follows: DVKVTQSSRYLVKRTGEKVFLECVQDMDHENMFWYRQDPGLGLRLIYFSYDVKMKEKGDIPEGYSVSREKKERFSLILESASTNQTSMYLCASTHGGRTSSYNEQFFGPGTRLTVL.

The V gene is TRBV3-1 (or the pseudogene TRBV3-2), the J gene TRBJ2-1; TRBD2 matches at 10 bases. The CDR3 is 14 residues long. J lost 8 bases, V lost 3 bases, and 4 bases had no gene match. CDR1 is LGHDT and CDR2 is YNNKEL in the germline V gene (reference sequence). CDR3 in DNA: TGTGCCAGCAGCCAGGCTAGCGGGAGTGATGAGCAGTTCTTC. Residues: CASSQASGSDEQFF.

This clone is a singleton in its sample. The rearrangement uses TRBV5-1 and TRBJ2-1, with TRBD2 matching over 10 bases. The CDR3 spans 14 residues. The J segment lost 5 bases and the V segment lost 4 bases, leaving 3 bases of the junction unmatched. Germline-derived CDR1 and CDR2 are SGHRS and YFSETQ. The CDR3 region has the DNA TGCGCCAGCAGCGTACTAGCGGGAAACAATGAGCAGTTCTTC. Translated: CASSVLAGNNEQFF.

This clone was counted a single time. This chain connects TRBV6-5 to TRBJ2-2; weak D call: TRBD1 (5 bases). This CDR3 spans 15 amino acids. Trimming pared 6 bases from V and 3 bases from J, leaving 14 bases between. Germline V gene lookup returns CDR1 MNHEY and CDR2 SVGAGI. This chain's CDR3 is CASSPPLGDTGELFF. In DNA form, the CDR3 reads TGTGCCAGCAGCCCCCCGTTAGGGGACACCGGGGAGCTGTTTTTT.

This clone was observed once. The chain has TRBV7-6 and TRBJ2-1; 10 bases map to TRBD2. This CDR3 comprises 17 residues. Germline V CDR1 and CDR2: SGHVS, FNYEAQ. The junction had 7 bases not matched to a gene; V was cut back by 5 bases and J by 0 bases. The CDR3: CASSQGTSASSYNEQFF. The CDR3 coding sequence is TGTGCCAGCAGCCAAGGGACTAGCGCCAGCTCCTACAATGAGCAGTTCTTC.

The chain recombines TRBV3-1 (or the pseudogene TRBV3-2) with TRBJ2-3, with D possibly TRBD2 on 6 matching bases. The CDR3 covers 14 residues. V lost 6 bases, J lost 4 bases, and 14 bases lay in between. The V gene's germline CDR1 is LGHDT and CDR2 YNNKEL (reference sequence). This CDR3 reads CASRSSGHADTQYF. The DNA of the CDR3 is TGTGCCAGCAGGTCGAGCGGGCACGCAGATACGCAGTATTTT.

The chain recombines TRBV11-2 with TRBJ1-4; 8 bases are shared with TRBD1. The V and J ends lost 0 bases and 4 bases, in that order; junction bases with no gene match: 1. The CDR3 consists of 15 residues. Germline lookup yields CDR1 SGHAT and CDR2 FQNNGV. In DNA, the CDR3 is TGTGCCAGCAGCTTAGACAGGGGGCTTAATGAAAAACTGTTTTTT. This sequence encodes CASSLDRGLNEKLFF. Using reference TRBV11-2 and TRBJ1-4 for the parts outside the CDR3, the full variable domain is EAGVAQSPRYKIIEKRQSVAFWCNPISGHATLYWYQQILGQGPKLLIQFQNNGVVDDSQLPKDRFSAERLKGVDSTLKIQPAKLEDSAVYLCASSLDRGLNEKLFFGSGTQLSVL.

The V call is TRBV13, the J call TRBJ2-2, with 14 bases matching TRBD2. Germline-derived CDR1 and CDR2 are PRHDT and FYEKMQ (reference sequence). The CDR3 runs to 19 residues. The V segment lost 5 bases and the J segment 0 bases; nucleotides outside the gene matches: 8. CDR3 amino acids: CASSARLAGGYANTGELFF. The CDR3, as DNA: TGTGCCAGCAGCGCCCGACTAGCGGGAGGGTACGCGAACACCGGGGAGCTGTTTTTT.

The chain is built from TRBV4-1 and TRBJ2-7, with 7 bases matching TRBD2. This CDR3 has 15 residues. J was trimmed by 4 bases and V by 4 bases; bases with no gene match: 10. Looked up from germline, CDR1 is MGHRA and CDR2 is YSYEKL. CDR3 DNA: TGCGCCAGCAGCCCCCCTGGGAGGGCCGGGTACGAGCAGTACTTC. Amino acid sequence: CASSPPGRAGYEQYF.

This clone has more than one count but fewer than ten. The chain uses TRBV5-4 and TRBJ2-1; 8 nucleotides line up with TRBD1. The CDR3 has 14 amino acids. V lost 4 bases, J lost 6 bases, and 6 bases stayed unmatched. Germline CDR1 and CDR2: SGHNT and YYREEE (reference sequence). CDR3 amino acids: CASSARTGSNEQFF. As DNA, the CDR3 is TGTGCCAGCAGCGCACGGACAGGGAGCAATGAGCAGTTCTTC.

This clone was seen a handful of times. The V gene is TRBV6-5, the J gene TRBJ1-2; TRBD1 agrees at 7 bases. Germline V gene lookup returns CDR1 MNHEY and CDR2 SVGAGI. The CDR3 consists of 13 residues. V lost 4 bases and J lost 2; bases outside the gene matches: 1. The CDR3: CASSSGQNYGYTF. For the CDR3, the DNA is TGTGCCAGCAGTTCGGGACAGAACTATGGCTACACCTTC.

V is TRBV29-1 and J is TRBJ1-2; D call uncertain. V lost 4 bases, J lost 3 bases, and 6 bases lay in between. From germline, CDR1 is SQVTM and CDR2 ANQGSEA. This CDR3 comprises 11 residues. The chain's CDR3 is CSVGEDYGYTF. The CDR3 nucleotides are TGCAGCGTTGGGGAGGACTATGGCTACACCTTC.

V gene TRBV6-5 combines with J gene TRBJ2-3, with D uncertain. The V gene lost 5 bases and the J gene lost 6 bases, with 9 bases spanning the gap. The CDR3 consists of 12 residues. The V gene's germline CDR1 is MNHEY and CDR2 SVGAGI. DNA of the CDR3: TGTGCCAGCAGTCCCAACTCTGATACGCAGTATTTT. Amino acids: CASSPNSDTQYF.

This chain connects TRBV9 to TRBJ2-5; the match to TRBD2 covers 7 bases. CDR3 length: 17 residues. V lost 0 bases, J lost 4 bases, and 12 bases stayed unmatched. CDR1 and CDR2 (germline): SGDLS, YYNGEE. The CDR3 sequence is CASSVAGGGAGGETQYF. The DNA for the CDR3 is TGTGCCAGCAGCGTAGCGGGAGGAGGGGCTGGGGGAGAGACCCAGTACTTC.

The chain carries TRBV19 and TRBJ2-1, with unresolved D. Trimming took 3 bases from V and 3 from J, leaving 6 bases between them. The CDR3 has 13 amino acids. Germline V CDR1 and CDR2: LNHDA, SQIVND (reference sequence). The chain's CDR3 is CASSMNSYNEQFF. CDR3 coding DNA: TGTGCCAGTAGTATGAACAGCTACAATGAGCAGTTCTTC.

The chain employs TRBV6-2 or TRBV6-3 and TRBJ2-7; TRBD2 matches 9 bases. Trimming cost V 4 bases and J 2 bases; bases outside gene matches: 12. The CDR3 has 17 amino acids. Germline CDR1 and CDR2: MNHEY and SVGEGT. In nucleotides, the CDR3 is TGTGCCAGCAGTTTCTTCCTGGGGCGGGAGGGGGCCTACGAGCAGTACTTC. It codes for CASSFFLGREGAYEQYF.

The chain employs TRBV4-2 and TRBJ1-1; TRBD1 matches 8 bases. V dropped 5 bases and J dropped 5; count of bases not matched to a gene: 4. CDR1 is LGHNA and CDR2 is YNFKEQ in the germline V gene. This CDR3 spans 13 amino acids. The CDR3 sequence is CASSRTGSTEAFF. The CDR3 DNA sequence: TGTGCCAGCAGCAGGACAGGGAGTACTGAAGCTTTCTTT.

V and J are TRBV18 and TRBJ1-4, with a possible D match to TRBD1 (6 bases). Trimming left V 2 bases short and J 7 bases short, with 17 bases between. The germline CDR1 and CDR2 sequences are KGHSH and LQKENI. CDR3 length equals 16 residues. The CDR3, as DNA: TGTGCCAGCTCACCAGAGACAGGACGTTCCGGTGAAAAACTGTTTTTT. Encoded protein: CASSPETGRSGEKLFF.

V gene TRBV10-3 combines with J gene TRBJ1-6; weak D call: TRBD1 (5 bases). The CDR3 covers 14 residues. V was shortened by 10 bases and J by 2 bases, with 12 bases between the two germline ends. Germline V lookup: CDR1 ENHRY, CDR2 SYGVKD. The CDR3 reads CATRREAYNSPLHF. In DNA, the CDR3 is TGTGCCACACGCAGGGAGGCCTATAATTCACCCCTCCACTTT.

Concerning this clone itself: An end of the junction differs from the germline gene, which may be a read error. The genes are TRBV2 and TRBJ2-3, with D possibly TRBD2 on 6 matching bases. CDR3 length equals 18 residues. Germline CDR1 and CDR2: SNHLY and FYNNEI. The CDR3 here is CASSEAGSGRWSTDTQYF. The CDR3 DNA is TGTGCCAGCAGTGAGGCCGGCAGCGGGCGGTGGAGCACGGATACGCAGTATTTT.

The V and J genes are TRBV5-1 and TRBJ2-7; D might be TRBD1 (6 bases). Germline-derived CDR1 and CDR2 are SGHRS and YFSETQ. The ends were cut back, 0 bases at V and 4 bases at J, with 11 bases in the middle. This CDR3 is built from 14 residues. Here the CDR3 DNA reads TGCGCCAGCAGCTTGGCCGGACAGCCTTACGAGCAGTACTTC. This gives the protein CASSLAGQPYEQYF.

J is TRBJ2-1 and V is TRBV24-1; possibly TRBD1 for D (6 bases). The CDR3 runs to 12 residues. Trimming stripped 6 bases from V and 9 bases from J, with 11 bases between. Per germline, CDR1 KGHDR and CDR2 SFDVKD. CDR3 in DNA: TGTGCCACCAGTCCAGGGGATGGTGAGCAGTTCTTC. This gives the protein CATSPGDGEQFF.